This T cell receptor beta chain emerged from a study of cytomegalovirus exposure and HLA in healthy donors. Study at large: Among about 190 million T cells, an earlier analysis found around 100 million unique TCR beta sequences.

The study ran its PCR with 60 Vbeta and 13 Jbeta primers. Clones were sequenced by immunoSEQ multiplex PCR, and TCRdb holds only the in-frame ones, with some missing. The sample holds about 110,000 clones, 73% seen once. Trimming took 8 bases from V and 4 from J; bases not matched to a gene: 5. The CDR3 runs to 13 residues. CDR1 LNHDA and CDR2 SQIVND come from the germline V gene (reference sequence). This sequence joins TRBV19 and TRBJ1-2; 9 bases align to TRBD1. What was sequenced was PBMCs. This TCR derives from a woman aged 40 to 50 in good health and CMV-seronegative. The CDR3 sequence: CASDATGGYGYTF. CDR3 sequence (DNA): TGTGCCAGTGATGCGACAGGGGGCTATGGCTACACCTTC.